The count of the clone carrying this TCR beta chain is one. The study ran its PCR with 60 Vbeta and 13 Jbeta primers. This table comes from immunoSEQ multiplex PCR, and its TCRdb copy is limited to in-frame clones, with some not included. The profile shows about 160,000 clones, approximately 81% of them singletons. The data stem from a study of cytomegalovirus exposure and HLA in healthy donors. The V gene's germline CDR1 is SQVTM and CDR2 ANQGSEA. CDR3 size: 13 residues. Trimming pared 4 bases from V and 4 bases from J, leaving 11 bases between. The chain recombines TRBV29-1 with TRBJ2-1; D might be TRBD1 (5 bases). The TCR sequence derives from a woman between 25 and 40 years old in good health and CMV-seropositive. What was sequenced was PBMCs. The CDR3 here is CSVGSDSYNEQFF. In DNA form, the CDR3 reads TGCAGCGTTGGCTCCGACAGTTACAATGAGCAGTTCTTC.